Listed below are T cell receptor beta chains from one sample, sequenced in a study of T cells in Graves' hyperthyroidism and ophthalmopathy. MiXCR, applied by TCRdb to the multiplex PCR reads, yields one record per CDR3 protein. The data show a few hundred thousand distinct CDR3 sequences, roughly 19% seen once. What was sequenced was blood. The receptor source for this set is a woman between 18 and 29 years old with Graves' hyperthyroidism. The CDR3 runs from the conserved cysteine through the conserved F or W. D genes are given only for firm matches. Size tells how often a clone was seen (once, few, many) or the class of an expanded clone, and some rows leave it out.

cdr3_nt cdr3_aa j_call clone_size v_call d_call cdr3_length
TGCGCCAGCAGCTTGTATGACGGCAACTATGGCTACACCTTC CASSLYDGNYGYTF TRBJ1-2 many TRBV5-1 NA 14
TGTGCCAGCAGACTGGGACAGTCCTCCAATCAGCCCCAGCATTTT CASRLGQSSNQPQHF TRBJ1-5 many TRBV12-3/TRBV12-4 TRBD1 15
TGTGCCAGCAGCTCGAACAGGGCCTATGGCTACACCTTC CASSSNRAYGYTF TRBJ1-2 many TRBV7-9 NA 13
TGTGCCAGCAGTGAAGGGGGCTACGAGCAGTACTTC CASSEGGYEQYF TRBJ2-7 many TRBV2 NA 12
TGTGCCAGCAGTTTGACTCCAGCTAGCACAGATACGCAGTATTTT CASSLTPASTDTQYF TRBJ2-3 NA TRBV27 NA 15
TGTGCCAGCAGAGGCAGGCCCTCTTGGGGAGAGACCCAGTACTTC CASRGRPSWGETQYF TRBJ2-5 NA TRBV6-1 NA 15
TGTGCCAGCAGGAGGATGAACACTGAAGCTTTCTTT CASRRMNTEAFF TRBJ1-1 many TRBV2 NA 12
TGTGCCAGCCATTCCCGGGCCGGAGGGGAGACCCAGTACTTC CASHSRAGGETQYF TRBJ2-5 many TRBV6-4 NA 14
TGCGCCAGCAGCCCCGTAGGGACAGGGGATAATTCACCCCTCCACTTT CASSPVGTGDNSPLHF TRBJ1-6 few TRBV5-1 TRBD1 16
TGTGCCAGCACCCCAGGCGGGAACATTCAGTACTTC CASTPGGNIQYF TRBJ2-4 NA TRBV7-2 NA 12
TGTGCCAGCAGCTCCAGGGGGCTGGATTCACCCCTCCACTTT CASSSRGLDSPLHF TRBJ1-6 many TRBV12-3/TRBV12-4 TRBD1 14
TGTGCCAGCAGTTTAATCCTTAACTATGGCTACACCTTC CASSLILNYGYTF TRBJ1-2 many TRBV12-3/TRBV12-4 NA 13
TGTGCCAGCAGCTTAGCTGGACAGGGAACTTCACCCCTCCACTTT CASSLAGQGTSPLHF TRBJ1-6 many TRBV7-3 TRBD1 15
TGTGCCAGCAGTGAATACAGGGGGCTTGTTCAGCCCCAGCATTTT CASSEYRGLVQPQHF TRBJ1-5 NA TRBV6-1 TRBD1 15
TGTGCCAGCAGTCGCGGACAGTCCCTCTATGGCTACACCTTC CASSRGQSLYGYTF TRBJ1-2 many TRBV27 NA 14
TGTGCCACCCTAATGGGGGGTCCAGAGACCAAGTACTTC CATLMGGPETKYF TRBJ2-5 few TRBV6-5 NA 13
TGTGCCAGCGGGGGTCGGCGGAAGCCCCAGCATTTT CASGGRRKPQHF TRBJ1-5 many TRBV12-3/TRBV12-4 NA 12
TGTGCCAGCGCCGGGACGGGAGATCAGCCCCAGCATTTT CASAGTGDQPQHF TRBJ1-5 many TRBV6-1 NA 13
TGCAGTGCTAGGGGGACGAGAGGCGGCAATCAGCCCCAGCATTTT CSARGTRGGNQPQHF TRBJ1-5 NA TRBV20-1 NA 15
TGTGCCAGCAGGGGCGGAGGAAGAGATACCCAGTACTTC CASRGGGRDTQYF TRBJ2-5 NA TRBV6-2/TRBV6-3 NA 13
TGTGCCGGGACGTTGGGAAATCTCAATCAGCCCCAGCATTTT CAGTLGNLNQPQHF TRBJ1-5 many TRBV2 NA 14
TGTGCCAGTAGGTACGACAGGGTTTGGAATCAGCCCCAGCATTTT CASRYDRVWNQPQHF TRBJ1-5 many TRBV19 TRBD1 15
TGTGCCAGCAGCTTATGGGAGGCGACAGACCAAGAGACCCAGTACTTC CASSLWEATDQETQYF TRBJ2-5 NA TRBV7-9 NA 16
TGTGCCAGCAGCCAAGATCGGGCGGGGGGCTCCTACGAGCAGTACTTC CASSQDRAGGSYEQYF TRBJ2-7 NA TRBV4-2 TRBD2 16
TGTGCCAGCAGCTTAGCGGGAGGATCTGAAGCTTTCTTT CASSLAGGSEAFF TRBJ1-1 once TRBV7-6 NA 13
TGCAGCGCCTACGGGACAGGGGGTCTAGAGACCCAGTACTTC CSAYGTGGLETQYF TRBJ2-5 many TRBV29-1 TRBD1 14
TGTGCCAGCAGTGCCTACGCTCTGTACTTC CASSAYALYF TRBJ2-7 many TRBV2 NA 10
TGCGCCAGCAGCCAAGATCTTGTCAGGGGGCGCGAGCAGTACTTC CASSQDLVRGREQYF TRBJ2-7 few TRBV4-1 TRBD1 15
TGTGCTAGTGGTTTGGTGGTTGGGCACCTGAACACTGAAGCTTTCTTT CASGLVVGHLNTEAFF TRBJ1-1 many TRBV12-5 NA 16
TGTGCCAGCAGCCTGACAGGGGGTATTATTGGCTACACCTTC CASSLTGGIIGYTF TRBJ1-2 NA TRBV5-5 TRBD1 14
TGCGCCAGCCCCCCGGGGAATCAGCCCCAGCATTTT CASPPGNQPQHF TRBJ1-5 many TRBV5-1 NA 12
TGTGCCATCACCTACGGGACAGGGGAGGGTTCTGAAGCTTTCTTT CAITYGTGEGSEAFF TRBJ1-1 many TRBV10-3 TRBD1 15
TGTGCCAGCAGCCCCAACTGGGGCCAGGTAAACACTGAAGCTTTCTTT CASSPNWGQVNTEAFF TRBJ1-1 many TRBV6-1 NA 16
TGTGCCAGCAGCTTAGCGGGGATAACAGGAGCTCATGGCTACACCTTC CASSLAGITGAHGYTF TRBJ1-2 many TRBV7-8 NA 16
TGTGCCAGCAGTGGCCAGGGTTGGACCGGGGAGCTGTTTTTT CASSGQGWTGELFF TRBJ2-2 once TRBV6-4 NA 14
TGCGCCAGCAGCTTTGGGCCTAGGGGAGAGACCCAGTACTTC CASSFGPRGETQYF TRBJ2-5 many TRBV5-1 NA 14
TGTGCCAGCAAGGGTAGCCAGGGGGGAAACACCGGGGAGCTGTTTTTT CASKGSQGGNTGELFF TRBJ2-2 many TRBV6-5 NA 16
TGTGCCAGCAGTCTAGACGCAAACGGGGGGGCCATAAATACGCAGTATTTT CASSLDANGGAINTQYF TRBJ2-3 NA TRBV27 TRBD2 17
TGTGCCAGCAGTCGCACGGTGGGCAGAGCCTACTATGGCTACACCTTC CASSRTVGRAYYGYTF TRBJ1-2 many TRBV6-1 NA 16
TGTGCCAGCAGCACCGGGACAGGGGGGGGTCAGCCCCAGCATTTT CASSTGTGGGQPQHF TRBJ1-5 many TRBV6-1 TRBD1 15
TGTGCCAGCAGTACCATACTAGCGGGGATCGGGGGGTACGAGCAGTACTTC CASSTILAGIGGYEQYF TRBJ2-7 NA TRBV6-1 TRBD2 17
TGCGCCAGCAGTCTTGTGGAGGGCTCGAACACTGAAGCTTTCTTT CASSLVEGSNTEAFF TRBJ1-1 many TRBV5-1 NA 15
TGTGCCAGCAGCTTAGTATCAGGGATGAGCAATCAGCCCCAGCATTTT CASSLVSGMSNQPQHF TRBJ1-5 many TRBV11-2 NA 16
TGTGCCAGCAGCCGCGGGTTATACCAGTACGAGCAGTACTTC CASSRGLYQYEQYF TRBJ2-7 many TRBV5-6 NA 14
TGTGCCAGCAGTTTAGGAGGGACCAATCAGCCCCAGCATTTT CASSLGGTNQPQHF TRBJ1-5 many TRBV28 NA 14